A selection of T cell receptor beta chains follows, all from one sample in a study of T cell clonotyping in hematopoietic cell transplantation. This table comes from immunoSEQ multiplex PCR, and its TCRdb copy is limited to in-frame clones, with some not included. This table holds around 5,900 clones, about 84% found once. The material was peripheral blood mononuclear cells, obtained before stem cell transplant. These receptors all come from a woman aged 50 to 60 with acute myeloid leukemia. Some clones in this sample may be carry-over from other donors' samples. Each CDR3 is given with its conserved first and last residue. Fields, in order: V gene, clone size, D gene, J gene, CDR3 DNA, CDR3 protein. D genes are given only for firm matches. Size is omitted from some rows. Given values are once, few, many or a class for expanded clones.

TRBV6-1	NA	TRBD1	TRBJ1-2	TGTGCCAGCAGATCGACAGGGGACTATGGCTACACCTTC	CASRSTGDYGYTF
TRBV7-9	NA	NA	TRBJ2-3	TGTGCCAGCAGCCAAGACCCCCCGGGCACAGATACGCAGTATTTT	CASSQDPPGTDTQYF
TRBV7-2	NA	TRBD2	TRBJ2-1	TGTGCCAGCAGCCAAATTCCGGGACTAGCGGGAGAGCAGTTCTTC	CASSQIPGLAGEQFF
TRBV28	NA	NA	TRBJ1-4	TGTGCCAGCAGCATCGTCCTGTTTAATGAAAAACTGTTTTTT	CASSIVLFNEKLFF
TRBV19	NA	NA	TRBJ2-1	TGTGCCACTTTGGGCGGTTACAATGAGCAGTTCTTC	CATLGGYNEQFF
TRBV19	NA	TRBD1	TRBJ2-7	TGTGCCAGTAGTATAGAAGCCGGGACAGGGGACGCGCAGTACTTC	CASSIEAGTGDAQYF
TRBV4-3	NA	NA	TRBJ1-3	TGCGCCAGCAGCCAAGATCCACCCCCAGGGGATGGAAACACCATATATTTT	CASSQDPPPGDGNTIYF
TRBV12-5	NA	TRBD2	TRBJ2-5	TGTGCTAGTGCCCAAGCGGGAGTAGAGACCCAGTACTTC	CASAQAGVETQYF
TRBV12-5	NA	NA	TRBJ2-2	TGTGCTAGTGGTTTGCGCGGGAACACCGGGGAGCTGTTTTTT	CASGLRGNTGELFF
TRBV5-1	NA	NA	TRBJ1-1	TGCGCCAGCAGCTTGGGGGCAGCGCCCACTGAAGCTTTCTTT	CASSLGAAPTEAFF
TRBV7-7	NA	TRBD1	TRBJ2-1	TGTGCCAGCAGCTTAGACAGGGGGGCAAGCAATGAGCAGTTCTTC	CASSLDRGASNEQFF
TRBV9	NA	TRBD2	TRBJ2-5	TGTGCCAGCAGCGTAGCAGCGGGACAAGAGACCCAGTACTTC	CASSVAAGQETQYF
TRBV29-1	NA	NA	TRBJ2-2	TGCAGCGTTAAGACAATGAACACCGGGGAGCTGTTTTTT	CSVKTMNTGELFF
TRBV19	NA	NA	TRBJ1-4	TGTGCCAGTAGTAGGTATAGAGGCGGGATCAGCAATGAAAAACTGTTTTTT	CASSRYRGGISNEKLFF
TRBV7-6	NA	NA	TRBJ1-2	TGTGCCAGCCTCGGTCGGGTCACGGGGGGTAACTATGGCTACACCTTC	CASLGRVTGGNYGYTF
TRBV25-1	once	TRBD2	TRBJ2-7	TGTGCCAGCAGTTCTACCGGGACTAGCGGCGAGCAGTACTTC	CASSSTGTSGEQYF
TRBV9	NA	NA	TRBJ2-5	TGTGCCAGCAGCATCGGGGCAGCGTACCAAGAGACCCAGTACTTC	CASSIGAAYQETQYF
TRBV6-6	NA	NA	TRBJ2-3	TGTGCCAGCAGTTACTCTTGGAATGAGGATACGCAGTATTTT	CASSYSWNEDTQYF
TRBV2	NA	NA	TRBJ1-1	TGTGCCAGCAGTATAACAGGGTGGACGGGGAACACTGAAACTTTCTTT	CASSITGWTGNTETFF
TRBV5-1	NA	NA	TRBJ2-5	TGCGCCAGCAGCTACGGACTTGTCCAAGAGACCCAGTACTTC	CASSYGLVQETQYF
TRBV11-3	NA	NA	TRBJ2-6	TGTGCCAGCAGCTTAGGAGGGGCCAACGTCCTGACTTTC	CASSLGGANVLTF
TRBV4-2	NA	NA	TRBJ2-7	TGTGCCAGCAGCCAAGGTCCCGCCTACGAGCAGTACTTC	CASSQGPAYEQYF
TRBV7-3	NA	TRBD1	TRBJ2-5	TGTGCCAGCAGTTTTACAGGGGGGGAGACCCAGTACTTC	CASSFTGGETQYF
TRBV21-1	NA	NA	TRBJ2-2	TGTGCCAGCGGGGGGATTGTGGAGCTGTTTTTT	CASGGIVELFF
TRBV7-2	NA	NA	TRBJ2-7	TGTGCCAGCAGCTTAAGGGGCGTCTCCTACGAGCAGTACTTC	CASSLRGVSYEQYF
TRBV27	NA	TRBD2	TRBJ2-7	TGTGCCAGCAGCTCTAGCGGGAGGGGCGAGCAGTACTTC	CASSSSGRGEQYF
TRBV4-1	NA	NA	TRBJ2-3	TGCGCCAGCAGCCAAGATTCCCCCGATACGCAGTATTTT	CASSQDSPDTQYF
TRBV10-3	NA	TRBD2	TRBJ2-5	TGTGCCATCATGGGAAGCGGGGGAGATGGGGAGACCCAGTACTTC	CAIMGSGGDGETQYF
TRBV11-2	NA	NA	TRBJ2-2	TGTGCCAGCAGCCCGGACGGGGCATATGGTGGGGAGCTGTTTTTT	CASSPDGAYGGELFF
TRBV25-1	few	NA	TRBJ2-2	TGTGCCAGCAGTGATTTGGGGGTCCTAAACACCGGGGAGCTGTTTTTT	CASSDLGVLNTGELFF
TRBV19	NA	NA	TRBJ1-1	TGTGCCAGTATTGGGAAGGGGGGCACTGAAGCTTTCTTT	CASIGKGGTEAFF
TRBV9	NA	NA	TRBJ2-5	TGTGCCAGCAGTATCGACACAGGATCGACCCAGTACTTC	CASSIDTGSTQYF
TRBV7-2	NA	TRBD2	TRBJ2-3	TGTGCCAGCAGCTTGTCCGGGGGGAATACGCAGTATTTT	CASSLSGGNTQYF
TRBV4-1	few	NA	TRBJ2-4	TGCGCCAGCAGCCAAGTAGCAATGGGGCGCGCGGAAAACATTCAGTACTTC	CASSQVAMGRAENIQYF
TRBV7-9	NA	NA	TRBJ2-3	TGTGCCAGCAGTTTGGAGAGCACAGATACGCAGTATTTT	CASSLESTDTQYF
TRBV5-4	NA	NA	TRBJ2-3	TGTGCCAGCAGTGAGGGCCGCTCCTTAGATACGCAGTATTTT	CASSEGRSLDTQYF
TRBV2	NA	NA	TRBJ1-5	TGTGCCAGCAGTGGGCGTAGGGTGGGCAATCAGCCCCAGCATTTT	CASSGRRVGNQPQHF
TRBV6-5	NA	NA	TRBJ2-3	TGTGCCAGCAGTTACGGGAATACGCAGTATTTT	CASSYGNTQYF
TRBV11-3	few	TRBD1	TRBJ1-2	TGTGCCAGCAGCTTCGCCTATGCACAGGGGGCTAGCCCTCCTAACTATGGCTACACCTTC	CASSFAYAQGASPPNYGYTF
TRBV7-3	NA	NA	TRBJ1-1	TGTGCCAGCAGCTCCCAACCACAGGGCTTGGAGACTGAAGCTTTCTTT	CASSSQPQGLETEAFF
TRBV6-5	NA	NA	TRBJ2-7	TGTGCCAGAGACACAGGGTCGGGCTACGAGCAGTACTTC	CARDTGSGYEQYF
TRBV5-1	NA	TRBD1	TRBJ1-2	TGCGCCAGCAGCTTGGATGCCGGACAGGGAACCTATGGCTACACCTTC	CASSLDAGQGTYGYTF
TRBV27	NA	NA	TRBJ1-1	TGTGCCAGCAGTTGGGGTTGGGACACTGAAGCTTTCTTT	CASSWGWDTEAFF
TRBV16	NA	TRBD2	TRBJ2-1	TGTGCCAGCAGCCGACTAGCGGGGTCCTACAATGAGCAGTTCTTC	CASSRLAGSYNEQFF
TRBV7-9	NA	NA	TRBJ1-1	TGTGCCAGCAGCTTAGAGCCCGGGTCGGAAGCTTTCTTT	CASSLEPGSEAFF
TRBV19	NA	NA	TRBJ2-5	TGTGCCAGTAGTCAGGGCCAAGAGACCCAGTACTTC	CASSQGQETQYF
TRBV6-6	NA	NA	TRBJ2-4	TGTGCCAGCAGCTCTTGGACCGGGAACAAAAACATTCAGTACTTC	CASSSWTGNKNIQYF
TRBV6-1	NA	TRBD1	TRBJ2-6	TGTGCCAGCAGACAGGGGGCGACGGGGGCCAACGTCCTGACTTTC	CASRQGATGANVLTF
TRBV2	once	NA	TRBJ1-1	TGTGCCAGCAGTGAAGGAGACTCCCAAAGGGCTTTCTTT	CASSEGDSQRAFF
TRBV29-1	once	NA	TRBJ1-1	TGCAGCGCTGGGCTCTGGCCGAACACTGAAGCTTTCTTT	CSAGLWPNTEAFF
TRBV19	NA	TRBD1	TRBJ1-6	TGTGCCAGTAGTAGGTCAGGGGGAAATTCACCCCTCCACTTT	CASSRSGGNSPLHF
TRBV5-4	NA	TRBD2	TRBJ2-1	TGTGCCAGCAGCGGTGGGACTAGCGGATCCTACAATGAGCAGTTCTTC	CASSGGTSGSYNEQFF
TRBV2	NA	NA	TRBJ2-7	TGTGCCAGCAGTTCGGGATCCGAGCAGTACTTC	CASSSGSEQYF
TRBV7-2	few	TRBD1	TRBJ1-4	TGTGCCAGCAGCGGACAGGGAGCGGCTAATGAAAAACTGTTTTTT	CASSGQGAANEKLFF